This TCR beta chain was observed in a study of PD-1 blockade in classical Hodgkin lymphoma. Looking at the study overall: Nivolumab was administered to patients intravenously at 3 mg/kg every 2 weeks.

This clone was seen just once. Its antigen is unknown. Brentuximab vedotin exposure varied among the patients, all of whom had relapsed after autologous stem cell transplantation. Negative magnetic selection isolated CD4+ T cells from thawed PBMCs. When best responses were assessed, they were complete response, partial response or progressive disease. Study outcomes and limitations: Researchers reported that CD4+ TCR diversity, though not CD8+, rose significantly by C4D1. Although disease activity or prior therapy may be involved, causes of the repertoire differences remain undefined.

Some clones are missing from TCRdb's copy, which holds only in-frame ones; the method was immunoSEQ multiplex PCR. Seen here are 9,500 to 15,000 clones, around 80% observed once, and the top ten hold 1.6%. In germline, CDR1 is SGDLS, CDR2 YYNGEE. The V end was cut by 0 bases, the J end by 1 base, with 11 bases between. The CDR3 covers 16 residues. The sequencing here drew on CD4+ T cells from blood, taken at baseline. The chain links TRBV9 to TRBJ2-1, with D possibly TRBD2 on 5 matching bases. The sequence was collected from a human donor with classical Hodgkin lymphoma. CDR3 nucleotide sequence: TGTGCCAGCAGCGTAGCCTATTCGGGGTCCTACAATGAGCAGTTCTTC. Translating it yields CASSVAYSGSYNEQFF.